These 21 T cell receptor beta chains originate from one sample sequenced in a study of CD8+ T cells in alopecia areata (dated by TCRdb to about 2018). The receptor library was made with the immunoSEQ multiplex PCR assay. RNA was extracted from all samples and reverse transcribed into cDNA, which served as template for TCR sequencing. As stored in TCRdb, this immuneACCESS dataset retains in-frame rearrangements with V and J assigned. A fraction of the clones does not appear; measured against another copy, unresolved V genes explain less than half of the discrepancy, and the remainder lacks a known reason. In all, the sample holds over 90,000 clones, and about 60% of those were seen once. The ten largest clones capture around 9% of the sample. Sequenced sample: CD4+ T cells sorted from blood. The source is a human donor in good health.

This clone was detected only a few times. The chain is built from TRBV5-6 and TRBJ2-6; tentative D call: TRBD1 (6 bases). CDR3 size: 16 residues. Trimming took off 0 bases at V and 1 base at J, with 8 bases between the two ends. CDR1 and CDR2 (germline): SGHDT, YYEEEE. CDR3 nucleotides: TGTGCCAGCAGCTTGGTCCAGGGGTCTGGGGCCAACGTCCTGACTTTC. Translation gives CASSLVQGSGANVLTF.

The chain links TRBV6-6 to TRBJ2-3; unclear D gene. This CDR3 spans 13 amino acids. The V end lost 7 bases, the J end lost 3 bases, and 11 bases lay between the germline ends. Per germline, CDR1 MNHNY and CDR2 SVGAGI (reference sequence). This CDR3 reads CASIGLATDTQYF. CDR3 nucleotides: TGTGCCAGCATCGGGTTGGCGACAGATACGCAGTATTTT.

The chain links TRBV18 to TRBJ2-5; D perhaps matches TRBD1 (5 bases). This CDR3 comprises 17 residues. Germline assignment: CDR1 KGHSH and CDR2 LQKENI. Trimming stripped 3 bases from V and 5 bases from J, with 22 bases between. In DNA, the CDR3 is TGTGCCAGCTCACCTGCGCAGGGCACCCCAAGCCAGGAGACCCAGTACTTC. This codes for CASSPAQGTPSQETQYF.

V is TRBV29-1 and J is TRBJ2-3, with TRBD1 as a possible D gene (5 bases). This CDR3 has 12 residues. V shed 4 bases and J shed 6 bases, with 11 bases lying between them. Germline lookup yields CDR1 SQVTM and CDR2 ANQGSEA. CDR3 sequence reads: CSVVGVVDTQYF. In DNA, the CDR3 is TGCAGCGTTGTAGGGGTTGTGGATACGCAGTATTTT.

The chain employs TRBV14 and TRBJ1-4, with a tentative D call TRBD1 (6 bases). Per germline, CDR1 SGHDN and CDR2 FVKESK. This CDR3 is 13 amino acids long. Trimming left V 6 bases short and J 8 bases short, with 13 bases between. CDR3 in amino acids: CASSLMTGEKLFF. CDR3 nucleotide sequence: TGTGCCAGCAGTCTGATGACAGGCGAAAAACTGTTTTTT.

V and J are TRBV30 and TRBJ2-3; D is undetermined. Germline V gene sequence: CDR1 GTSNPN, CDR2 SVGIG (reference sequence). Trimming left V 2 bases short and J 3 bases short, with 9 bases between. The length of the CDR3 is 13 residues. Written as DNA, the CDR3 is TGTGCCTGGAGTCCGACGCAAACAGATACGCAGTATTTT. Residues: CAWSPTQTDTQYF.

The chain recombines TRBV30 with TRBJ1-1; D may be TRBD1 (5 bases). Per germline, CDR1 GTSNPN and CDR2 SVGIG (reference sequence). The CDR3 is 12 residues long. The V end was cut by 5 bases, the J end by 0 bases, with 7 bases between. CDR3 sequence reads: CAWGGLNTEAFF. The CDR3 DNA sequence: TGTGCCTGGGGGGGTCTGAACACTGAAGCTTTCTTT. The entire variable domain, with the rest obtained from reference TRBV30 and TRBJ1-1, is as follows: SQTIHQWPATLVQPVGSPLSLECTVEGTSNPNLYWYRQAAGRGLQLLFYSVGIGQISSEVPQNLSASRPQDRQFILSSKKLLLSDSGFYLCAWGGLNTEAFFGQGTRLTVV.

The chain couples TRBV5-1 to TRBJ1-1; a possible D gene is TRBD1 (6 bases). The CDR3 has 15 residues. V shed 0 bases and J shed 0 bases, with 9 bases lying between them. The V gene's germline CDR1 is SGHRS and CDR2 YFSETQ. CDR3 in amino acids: CASSLAAGVNTEAFF. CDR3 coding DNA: TGCGCCAGCAGCTTGGCCGCAGGGGTGAACACTGAAGCTTTCTTT.

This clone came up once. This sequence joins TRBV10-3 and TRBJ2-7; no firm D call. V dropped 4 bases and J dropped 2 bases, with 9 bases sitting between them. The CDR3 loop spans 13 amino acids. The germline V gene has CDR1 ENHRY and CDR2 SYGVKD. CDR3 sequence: CAISGGRAYEQYF. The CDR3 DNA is TGTGCCATCAGTGGAGGACGGGCCTACGAGCAGTACTTC.

Written as DNA, the CDR3 is TGTGCCAGCAGAGAAGAGTTGGGGACCGCGGTGAATTCACCCCTCCACTTT. It translates to CASREELGTAVNSPLHF. The gene calls are TRBV27 and TRBJ1-6, with a tentative D call TRBD1 (5 bases). The V gene lost 6 bases and the J gene lost 7 bases, with 22 bases spanning the gap. The CDR3 extends over 17 amino acids. CDR1 is MNHEY, CDR2 SMNVEV, per germline (reference sequence).

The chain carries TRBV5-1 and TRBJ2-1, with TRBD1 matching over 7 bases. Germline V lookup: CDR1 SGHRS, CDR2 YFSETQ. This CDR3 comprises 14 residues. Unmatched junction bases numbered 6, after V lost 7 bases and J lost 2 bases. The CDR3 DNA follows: TGCGCCAGCCTGGGACAGAGCCCCTACAATGAGCAGTTCTTC. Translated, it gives CASLGQSPYNEQFF.

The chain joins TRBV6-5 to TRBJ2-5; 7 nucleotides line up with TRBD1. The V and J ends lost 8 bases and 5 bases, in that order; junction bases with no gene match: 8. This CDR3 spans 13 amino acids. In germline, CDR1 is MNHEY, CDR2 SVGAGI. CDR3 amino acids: CASWDRHSETQYF. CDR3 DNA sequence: TGTGCCAGCTGGGACAGACATTCCGAGACCCAGTACTTC.

CDR3 protein: CASSRQTGSRRDTQYF. CDR3 nucleotides: TGCGCCAGCAGCCGACAAACCGGGTCCAGGAGGGATACGCAGTATTTT. V and J are TRBV4-3 and TRBJ2-3; the D gene is possibly TRBD2 (5 bases). Germline V gene sequence: CDR1 LGHNA, CDR2 YSLEER. This CDR3 contains 16 residues. Trimming removed 4 bases from V and 6 bases from J, with 20 bases in between.

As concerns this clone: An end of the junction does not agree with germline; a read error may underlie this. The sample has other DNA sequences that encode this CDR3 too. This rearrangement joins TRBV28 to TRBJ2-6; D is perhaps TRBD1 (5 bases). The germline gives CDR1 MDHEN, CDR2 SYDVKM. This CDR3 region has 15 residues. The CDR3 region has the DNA TGTGCCAGCAGTTTAATACGCTCTGGGGCCAACGTCCTGACCTTC. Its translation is CASSLIRSGANVLTF. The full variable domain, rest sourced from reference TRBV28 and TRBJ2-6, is DVKVTQSSRYLVKRTGEKVFLECVQDMDHENMFWYRQDPGLGLRLIYFSYDVKMKEKGDIPEGYSVSREKKERFSLILESASTNQTSMYLCASSLIRSGANVLTFGAGSRLTVL.

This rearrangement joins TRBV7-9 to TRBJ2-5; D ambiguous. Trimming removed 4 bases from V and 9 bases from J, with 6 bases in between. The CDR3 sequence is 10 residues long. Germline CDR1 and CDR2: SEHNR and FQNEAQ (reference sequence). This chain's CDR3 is CASSYPAQYF. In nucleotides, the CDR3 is TGTGCCAGCAGCTACCCGGCCCAGTACTTC.

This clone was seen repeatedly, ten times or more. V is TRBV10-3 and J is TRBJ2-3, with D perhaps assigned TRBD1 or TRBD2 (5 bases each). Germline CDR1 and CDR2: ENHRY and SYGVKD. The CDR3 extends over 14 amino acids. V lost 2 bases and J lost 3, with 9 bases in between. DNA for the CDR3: TGTGCCATCAGTGAGCAGGGACGAACAGATACGCAGTATTTT. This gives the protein CAISEQGRTDTQYF.

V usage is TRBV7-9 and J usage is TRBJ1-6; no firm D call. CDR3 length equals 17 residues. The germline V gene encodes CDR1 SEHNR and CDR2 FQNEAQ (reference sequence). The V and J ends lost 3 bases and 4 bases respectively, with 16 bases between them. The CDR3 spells CASSLYKGRGYNSPLHF. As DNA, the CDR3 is TGTGCCAGCAGCTTGTACAAAGGACGGGGTTATAATTCACCCCTCCACTTT. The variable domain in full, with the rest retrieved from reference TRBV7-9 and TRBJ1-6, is DTGVSQNPRHKITKRGQNVTFRCDPISEHNRLYWYRQTLGQGPEFLTYFQNEAQLEKSRLLSDRFSAERPKGSFSTLEIQRTEQGDSAMYLCASSLYKGRGYNSPLHFGNGTRLTVT.

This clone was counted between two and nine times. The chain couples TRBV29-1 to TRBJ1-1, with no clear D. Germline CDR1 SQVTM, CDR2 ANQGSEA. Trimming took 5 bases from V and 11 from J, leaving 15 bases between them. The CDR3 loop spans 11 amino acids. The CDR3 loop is CSVTDLQEAFF. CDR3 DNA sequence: TGCAGCGTTACTGATTTGCAGGAGGCTTTCTTT.

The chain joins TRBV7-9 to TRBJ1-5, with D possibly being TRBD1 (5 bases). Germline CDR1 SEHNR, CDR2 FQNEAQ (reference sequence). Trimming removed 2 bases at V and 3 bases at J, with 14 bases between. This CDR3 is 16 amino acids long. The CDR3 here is CASSLWRGEANQPQHF. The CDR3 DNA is TGTGCCAGCAGCTTATGGCGGGGGGAGGCCAATCAGCCCCAGCATTTT.

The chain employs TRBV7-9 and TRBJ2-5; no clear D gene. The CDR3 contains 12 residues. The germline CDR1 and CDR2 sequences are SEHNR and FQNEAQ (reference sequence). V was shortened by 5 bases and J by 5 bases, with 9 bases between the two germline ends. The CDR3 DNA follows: TGTGCCAGCAGCGTTTCTCTGGAGACCCAGTACTTC. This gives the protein CASSVSLETQYF.

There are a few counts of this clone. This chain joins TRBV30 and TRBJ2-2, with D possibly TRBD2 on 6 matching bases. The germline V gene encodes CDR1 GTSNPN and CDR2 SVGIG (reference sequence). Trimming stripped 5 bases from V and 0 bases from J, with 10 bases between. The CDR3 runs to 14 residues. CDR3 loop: CAWGRGSNTGELFF. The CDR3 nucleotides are TGTGCCTGGGGCCGGGGGTCGAACACCGGGGAGCTGTTTTTT.